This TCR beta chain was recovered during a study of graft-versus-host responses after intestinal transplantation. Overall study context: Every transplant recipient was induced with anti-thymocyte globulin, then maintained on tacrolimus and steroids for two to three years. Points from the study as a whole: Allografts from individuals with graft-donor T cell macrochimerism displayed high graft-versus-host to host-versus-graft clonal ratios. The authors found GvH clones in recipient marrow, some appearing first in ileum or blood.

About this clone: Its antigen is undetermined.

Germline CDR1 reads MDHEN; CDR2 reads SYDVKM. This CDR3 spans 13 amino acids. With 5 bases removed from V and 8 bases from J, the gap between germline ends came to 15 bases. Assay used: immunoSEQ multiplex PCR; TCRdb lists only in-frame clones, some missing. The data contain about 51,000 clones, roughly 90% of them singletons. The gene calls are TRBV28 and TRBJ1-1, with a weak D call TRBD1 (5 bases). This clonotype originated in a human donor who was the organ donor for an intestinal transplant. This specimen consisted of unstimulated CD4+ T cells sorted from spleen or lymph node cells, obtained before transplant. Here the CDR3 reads CASSPLGPPEAFF. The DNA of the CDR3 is TGTGCCAGCAGTCCCCTGGGGCCCCCCGAAGCTTTCTTT. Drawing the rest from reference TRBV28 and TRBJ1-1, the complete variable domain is DVKVTQSSRYLVKRTGEKVFLECVQDMDHENMFWYRQDPGLGLRLIYFSYDVKMKEKGDIPEGYSVSREKKERFSLILESASTNQTSMYLCASSPLGPPEAFFGQGTRLTVV.